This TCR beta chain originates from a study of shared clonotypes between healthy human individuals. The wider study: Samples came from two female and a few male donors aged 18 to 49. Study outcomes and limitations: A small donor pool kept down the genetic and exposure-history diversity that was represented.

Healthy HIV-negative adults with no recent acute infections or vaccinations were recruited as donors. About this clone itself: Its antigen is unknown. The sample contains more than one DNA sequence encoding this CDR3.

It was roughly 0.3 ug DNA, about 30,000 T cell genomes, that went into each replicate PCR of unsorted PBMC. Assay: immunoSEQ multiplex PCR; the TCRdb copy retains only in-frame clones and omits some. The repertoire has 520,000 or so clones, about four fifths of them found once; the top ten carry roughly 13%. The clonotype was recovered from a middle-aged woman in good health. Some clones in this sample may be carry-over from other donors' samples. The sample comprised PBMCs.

CDR3 loop: CAWSVLGRNTEAFF. CDR3 bases: TGTGCCTGGAGTGTACTGGGCAGAAACACTGAAGCTTTCTTT. The chain combines TRBV30 with TRBJ1-1; no clear D gene. Germline V CDR1 and CDR2: GTSNPN, SVGIG (reference sequence). Trimming stripped 0 bases from V and 2 bases from J, with 10 bases between. The CDR3 totals 14 residues.